These 26 T cell receptor beta chains share one sample of origin, sequenced in a study of control samples from healthy donors and cancer patients. The data were produced by immunoSEQ multiplex PCR, yet TCRdb's version contains in-frame clones alone and is incomplete. The sample has 100,000 to 150,000 clones; around 90% are singletons. Material: blood. The source is a man between 18 and 29 years old in good health.

This rearrangement joins TRBV13 to TRBJ2-7, with D possibly TRBD1 on 6 matching bases. V shed 3 bases and J shed 6 bases, with 12 bases lying between them. Germline assignment: CDR1 PRHDT and CDR2 FYEKMQ (reference sequence). There are 13 residues in the CDR3. CDR3 sequence: CASSLSGAGEQYV. CDR3 DNA sequence: TGTGCCAGCAGCTTGTCAGGGGCGGGCGAGCAGTACGTC.

The V gene is TRBV7-8, the J gene TRBJ2-2; 7 bases match TRBD1. Germline loops: CDR1 SGHVS, CDR2 FQNEAQ. The CDR3 loop spans 16 amino acids. The ends lost 6 bases at V and 4 bases at J; junction bases unmatched: 11. CDR3 coding DNA: TGTGCCAGCAGTTCCATTCAGGGGGAGAGCACCGGGGAGCTGTTTTTT. Its protein is CASSSIQGESTGELFF.

V is TRBV7-3 and J is TRBJ2-2; 8 bases match TRBD1. Per germline, CDR1 SGHTA and CDR2 FQGTGA. Trimming took 5 bases from V and 5 from J; bases not matched to a gene: 4. The CDR3 covers 14 residues. In DNA, the CDR3 is TGTGCCAGCAGCCGACAGGGGCCAACCGGGGAGCTGTTTTTT. It is translated as CASSRQGPTGELFF.

This clone was detected only once. The chain links TRBV11-3 to TRBJ2-4; D may be TRBD1 or TRBD2 (7 bases each). Per the germline V gene, CDR1 is SGHNT and CDR2 is YENEEA. The CDR3 totals 18 residues. Trimming took 5 bases from V and 0 from J, leaving 20 bases between them. CDR3 sequence: CASSHDPTGREAKNIQYF. CDR3 nucleotide sequence: TGTGCCAGCAGCCACGACCCGACAGGGAGGGAAGCCAAAAACATTCAGTACTTC.

This clone showed up just a few times. The chain carries TRBV28 and TRBJ1-6, with 9 bases lining up with TRBD1. Losses at the gene ends were 4 bases for V and 10 bases for J; bases not matched to a gene: 14. The CDR3 sequence is 17 residues long. CDR1 is MDHEN, CDR2 SYDVKM, per germline. The CDR3 sequence is CASSSVGGTGRGSPLHF. In DNA form, the CDR3 reads TGTGCCAGCAGTTCCGTGGGGGGGACAGGGAGAGGCTCACCCCTCCACTTT.

J is TRBJ1-2 and V is TRBV7-3; 9 nucleotides align to TRBD1. CDR3 size: 15 residues. Trimming cost V 1 base and J 6 bases; bases outside gene matches: 6. Germline values: CDR1 SGHTA, CDR2 FQGTGA. CDR3 in amino acids: CASSLSTGGADGYTF. The CDR3 coding sequence is TGTGCCAGCAGCTTAAGCACAGGGGGCGCAGATGGCTACACCTTC.

The J gene is TRBJ2-7, the V gene TRBV10-2; 11 bases fit TRBD1. CDR3 length: 14 amino acids. V shed 4 bases and J 3 bases; nucleotides not matched to a gene: 2. Germline CDR1 and CDR2: WSHSY and SAAADI. The CDR3 reads CASSVGTGGYEQYV. CDR3 DNA: TGCGCCAGCAGTGTAGGGACAGGGGGCTACGAGCAGTACGTC.

The V call is TRBV3-1 (or the pseudogene TRBV3-2), the J call TRBJ2-3, with 11 positions matching TRBD2. CDR1 LGHDT and CDR2 YNNKEL come from the germline V gene (reference sequence). The CDR3 is 15 amino acids. After removal of 4 bases from V and 4 bases from J, the junction contained 4 bases not matched to a gene. The CDR3 region has the DNA TGTGCCAGCAGCCTAGCGGGGGGGCCTTCAGATACGCAGTATTTT. Amino acids: CASSLAGGPSDTQYF.

The genes are TRBV6-6 and TRBJ1-1; possible D gene TRBD1, 6 bases. CDR3 size: 16 residues. Deletions cut 5 bases from V and 0 bases from J, with 16 bases between. Germline-derived CDR1 and CDR2 are MNHNY and SVGAGI (reference sequence). The CDR3 sequence is CASSKTGGAMNTEAFF. As DNA, the CDR3 is TGTGCCAGCAGTAAAACCGGGGGCGCTATGAACACTGAAGCTTTCTTT.

The rearrangement links TRBV19 to TRBJ1-5; D is perhaps TRBD1 (6 bases). The CDR3 runs to 15 residues. Germline assignment: CDR1 LNHDA and CDR2 SQIVND (reference sequence). Trimming took off 0 bases at V and 1 base at J, with 7 bases between the two ends. The CDR3 nucleotides read TGTGCCAGTAGTATAGACAGGGGAAGCAATCAGCCCCAGCATTTT. Protein: CASSIDRGSNQPQHF.

V is TRBV6-5 and J is TRBJ2-3, with D tentatively TRBD1 (6 bases). This CDR3 has 14 amino acids. Germline loops: CDR1 MNHEY, CDR2 SVGAGI. Trimming removed 6 bases from V and 5 bases from J, with 15 bases in between. The chain's CDR3 is CASRRGNMGDTQYF. The CDR3 DNA sequence: TGTGCCAGCAGAAGGGGGAACATGGGAGATACGCAGTATTTT.

The V call is TRBV20-1, the J call TRBJ1-5; D is uncertain. Germline values: CDR1 DFQATT, CDR2 SNEGSKA (reference sequence). The CDR3 length is 13 residues. The V gene lost 3 bases and the J gene lost 4 bases, with 10 bases spanning the gap. As DNA, the CDR3 is TGCAGTGCTAGTAGAGACACAAATCAGCCCCAGCATTTT. It translates to CSASRDTNQPQHF.

The chain links TRBV5-4 to TRBJ2-5; TRBD1 matches 8 bases. CDR1 is SGHNT, CDR2 YYREEE, per germline (reference sequence). With V trimmed by 3 bases and J by 2 bases, 3 bases remained unmatched. The length of the CDR3 is 14 residues. The CDR3 region has the DNA TGTGCCAGCAGCTCCCGGACAGGGCAAGAGACCCAGTACTTC. Protein product: CASSSRTGQETQYF. Supplemented by reference TRBV5-4 and TRBJ2-5, the full variable domain reads ETGVTQSPTHLIKTRGQQVTLRCSSQSGHNTVSWYQQALGQGPQFIFQYYREEENGRGNFPPRFSGLQFPNYSSELNVNALELDDSALYLCASSSRTGQETQYFGPGTRLLVL.

J is TRBJ2-1 and V is TRBV9; 7 bases align to TRBD2. CDR3 length equals 15 residues. CDR1 is SGDLS, CDR2 YYNGEE, per germline. Losses at the gene ends were 0 bases for V and 2 bases for J; bases not matched to a gene: 2. The chain's CDR3 is CASSVGGLTYNEQFF. The CDR3 DNA reads as TGTGCCAGCAGCGTAGGGGGACTAACCTACAATGAGCAGTTCTTC.

V and J are TRBV28 and TRBJ1-6, with a tentative D call TRBD1 (5 bases). CDR1 is MDHEN, CDR2 SYDVKM, per germline. V was cut by 4 bases and J by 12 bases, with 10 bases left in between. The CDR3 totals 12 residues. Written as DNA, the CDR3 is TGTGCCAGCAGTTGGATCGACAGACCCCTCCACTTT. Residues: CASSWIDRPLHF. Complete variable domain (other parts from reference TRBV28 and TRBJ1-6): DVKVTQSSRYLVKRTGEKVFLECVQDMDHENMFWYRQDPGLGLRLIYFSYDVKMKEKGDIPEGYSVSREKKERFSLILESASTNQTSMYLCASSWIDRPLHFGNGTRLTVT.

The gene calls are TRBV6-5 and TRBJ2-5; the D gene is possibly TRBD1 (5 bases). The germline V and J ends were trimmed by 2 bases and 8 bases, with 21 bases remaining between them. There are 16 residues in the CDR3. Germline CDR1 is MNHEY and CDR2 is SVGAGI. The CDR3 DNA is TGTGCCAGCAGTTACGAAGGGGCTCATATCTCGGAAACCCAGTACTTC. Protein: CASSYEGAHISETQYF.

The CDR3 region has the DNA TGCGCCAGCAGTGAGTCGGGATTCTTCGGAAACACCATATATTTT. It translates to CASSESGFFGNTIYF. The chain recombines TRBV10-1 with TRBJ1-3; D not resolved. CDR3 length: 15 residues. Germline V gene data show CDR1 as WNHNN and CDR2 as SYGVQD (reference sequence). V gave up 0 bases and J gave up 4 bases, with 10 bases separating them.

This clone has only a few counts. The genes are TRBV27 and TRBJ1-1, with a weak D call TRBD1 (5 bases). Trimming pared 0 bases from V and 6 bases from J, leaving 14 bases between. CDR3 length: 15 residues. The germline CDR1 and CDR2 sequences are MNHEY and SMNVEV (reference sequence). Written as DNA, the CDR3 is TGTGCCAGCAGTTTATCGCGGGGCGCAGGCTCTGAAGCTTTCTTT. It yields the protein CASSLSRGAGSEAFF.

The sample holds a few counts of this clone. The rearrangement uses TRBV30 and TRBJ2-2, with TRBD1 matching 8 bases. The CDR3 extends over 14 amino acids. Germline V lookup: CDR1 GTSNPN, CDR2 SVGIG (reference sequence). Trimming removed 2 bases from V and 3 bases from J; junction bases left unmatched: 2. CDR3 sequence: CAWSYRGYTGELFF. The CDR3 region has the DNA TGTGCCTGGAGTTACAGGGGGTACACCGGGGAGCTGTTTTTT. Based on the CDR3 plus reference TRBV30 and TRBJ2-2, the full variable domain is SQTIHQWPATLVQPVGSPLSLECTVEGTSNPNLYWYRQAAGRGLQLLFYSVGIGQISSEVPQNLSASRPQDRQFILSSKKLLLSDSGFYLCAWSYRGYTGELFFGEGSRLTVL.

The J gene is TRBJ2-2, the V gene TRBV13; a possible D gene is TRBD2 (5 bases). Trimming pared 5 bases from V and 8 bases from J, leaving 18 bases between. Germline-derived CDR1 and CDR2 are PRHDT and FYEKMQ (reference sequence). This CDR3 has 15 amino acids. This CDR3 reads CASSPPGMGSGELFF. CDR3 sequence (DNA): TGTGCCAGCAGCCCGCCCGGGATGGGGTCTGGGGAGCTGTTTTTT.

This chain links TRBV9 with TRBJ2-1; perhaps TRBD2 as D (6 bases). V lost 2 bases and J lost 7, with 16 bases in between. The CDR3 has 15 residues. Germline V lookup: CDR1 SGDLS, CDR2 YYNGEE. In DNA, the CDR3 is TGTGCCAGCAGCGTTCGGGATAGCGGAGTGAATGAGCAGTTCTTC. This gives the protein CASSVRDSGVNEQFF.

The J gene is TRBJ2-4, the V gene TRBV10-2; D not resolved. Germline CDR1 reads WSHSY; CDR2 reads SAAADI. The CDR3 extends over 13 amino acids. Trimming shortened V by 5 bases and J by 1 base, and 6 bases separated the two germline ends. CDR3 nucleotide sequence: TGCGCCAGCAGTACGGATGCCAAAAACATTCAGTACTTC. This translates into CASSTDAKNIQYF.

The chain links TRBV10-3 to TRBJ2-7; 8 bases are a match to TRBD1. In germline, CDR1 is ENHRY, CDR2 SYGVKD. This CDR3 is built from 16 residues. The junction had 6 bases not matched to a gene; V was cut back by 0 bases and J by 2 bases. CDR3 sequence (DNA): TGTGCCATCAGTGAGTCGCGGGGACAGGTCACCTACGAGCAGTACGTC. This codes for CAISESRGQVTYEQYV.

CDR3 in amino acids: CASSHRTSGGTDTQYF. Here the CDR3 DNA reads TGTGCCAGCAGCCACAGGACTAGCGGGGGCACAGATACGCAGTATTTT. The V call is TRBV9, the J call TRBJ2-3; TRBD2 matches 12 bases. The germline CDR1 and CDR2 sequences are SGDLS and YYNGEE. The CDR3 is 16 amino acids. With 4 bases clipped from V and 1 base from J, the junction kept 4 bases outside the gene matches.

The CDR3 loop reads CASSMRDYKETQYF. CDR3 sequence (DNA): TGTGCCAGCAGCATGAGGGACTACAAAGAGACCCAGTACTTC. V and J are TRBV5-4 and TRBJ2-5, with TRBD2 matching 7 bases. J lost 3 bases, V lost 4 bases, and 6 bases had no gene match. The germline CDR1 and CDR2 sequences are SGHNT and YYREEE (reference sequence). This CDR3 region has 14 residues.

V usage is TRBV7-8 and J usage is TRBJ1-1; 7 positions match TRBD1. V lost 5 bases to trimming and J lost 4 bases; unmatched junction nucleotides: 4. The CDR3 totals 13 residues. Germline CDR1 and CDR2: SGHVS and FQNEAQ. Written as DNA, the CDR3 is TGTGCCAGCAGCGCTCAGGGGGGCACTGAAGCTTTCTTT. Its protein is CASSAQGGTEAFF.